This T cell receptor (beta chain) was retrieved from a study of early T cells in non-severe SARS-CoV-2 infection. Study overall: Sequencing targeted bulk RNA from unsorted whole blood, leaving chains unpaired.

Many counts were recorded for this clonotype. Germline CDR1 and CDR2: MGHRA and YSYEKL. This CDR3 region has 16 residues. Trimming took off 2 bases at V and 1 base at J, with 13 bases between the two ends. Unique molecular identifiers were added to individual cDNA molecules. Each CDR3 protein is one row after TCRdb ran MiXCR on the 5' RACE reads. This sample has 80,000 or so distinct CDR3 sequences, with roughly 5.7% found just once. Material for sequencing was whole blood. The TCR was taken from an adult who was a healthcare worker with PCR-confirmed SARS-CoV-2 infection or an uninfected control (not recorded which). The chain recombines TRBV4-1 with TRBJ2-3; D is undetermined. CDR3 nucleotides: TGCGCCAGCAGCCAATACCGTTCGTTGGGCACAGATACGCAGTATTTT. Residues: CASSQYRSLGTDTQYF.